A single sample is the source of the 30 T cell receptor beta chains below, sequenced in a study of Graves' ophthalmopathy and Graves' hyperthyroidism. The authors amplified TCR beta CDR3 regions from RNA transcripts. HTBI-primed first-round RT-PCR preceded second-round multiplex PCR. MiXCR was run by TCRdb on the multiplex PCR reads, yielding one entry per CDR3 protein. The profile shows 200,000 to 300,000 distinct CDR3 sequences, about 47% of them singletons. Sequenced: peripheral blood. The receptors were sampled from an adult man with Graves' ophthalmopathy.

In regard to this clonotype: A read error may explain this, as a much larger clone is one base away. The CDR3 loop reads CASRAPGQFNEKPFF. The CDR3 DNA follows: TGTGCCAGCAGGGCACCGGGACAGTTTAATGAAAAACCGTTTTTT. The chain employs TRBV2 and TRBJ1-4; 7 nucleotides line up with TRBD1. Germline-derived CDR1 and CDR2 are SNHLY and FYNNEI. CDR3 length: 15 amino acids. Full variable domain (outside the CDR3, taken from reference TRBV2 and TRBJ1-4): EPEVTQTPSHQVTQMGQEVILRCVPISNHLYFYWYRQILGQKVEFLVSFYNNEISEKSEIFDDQFSVERPDGSNFTLKIRSTKLEDSAMYFCASRAPGQFNEKPFFGSGTQLSVL.

This chain joins TRBV9 and TRBJ1-2; D gene uncertain. Per the germline V gene, CDR1 is SGDLS and CDR2 is YYNGEE. The ends were cut back, 0 bases at V and 4 bases at J, with 10 bases in the middle. There are 14 residues in the CDR3. CDR3 protein: CASSVDTRSYGYTF. The DNA for the CDR3 is TGTGCCAGCAGCGTAGACACCCGAAGCTATGGCTACACCTTC.

The chain has TRBV7-9 and TRBJ2-7; 7 bases are a match to TRBD2. Germline CDR1 reads SEHNR; CDR2 reads FQNEAQ (reference sequence). The CDR3 spans 13 residues. V lost 8 bases and J lost 0; bases outside the gene matches: 4. This CDR3 reads CASAGGGSYEQYF. As DNA, the CDR3 is TGTGCCAGCGCTGGGGGGGGCTCCTACGAGCAGTACTTC.

The table lists this clonotype with a few counts. This chain links TRBV5-8 with TRBJ2-7, with D possibly matching TRBD1 (5 bases). The CDR3 has 12 residues. Trimming pared 5 bases from V and 6 bases from J, leaving 12 bases between. From germline, CDR1 is SGHTS and CDR2 YDEGEE. DNA for the CDR3: TGTGCCAGCAGTGACCTAAGGGGCGAGCAGTACTTC. Translation gives CASSDLRGEQYF.

This clonotype was recorded once. At one boundary the junction diverges from the germline segment, which might be a read error. The chain recombines TRBV10-3 with TRBJ2-7; possible D gene TRBD1, 6 bases. The CDR3 has 16 residues. Germline CDR1 ENHRY, CDR2 SYGVKD. The CDR3, as DNA: TGTGCCATCAGTGCAACAATACAGGGAATGGAGTACGAGCAGTGCTTC. It yields the protein CAISATIQGMEYEQCF.

There are a few counts of this clonotype. J is TRBJ2-5 and V is TRBV7-6, with a weak D call TRBD2 (6 bases). Per the germline V gene, CDR1 is SGHVS and CDR2 is FNYEAQ. The CDR3 runs to 15 residues. Trimming took off 2 bases at V and 5 bases at J, with 15 bases between the two ends. The CDR3 sequence is CASSLSSGGNETQYF. The DNA for the CDR3 is TGTGCCAGCAGCTTAAGTTCCGGCGGGAATGAGACCCAGTACTTC.

This clonotype came up a few times. The chain recombines TRBV7-6 with TRBJ1-1; D perhaps matches TRBD1 (5 bases). The CDR3 is 16 amino acids. The V end lost 7 bases, the J end lost 2 bases, and 20 bases lay between the germline ends. Germline lookup yields CDR1 SGHVS and CDR2 FNYEAQ. The CDR3 DNA reads as TGTGCCAGCATCGCGGGGCAGAACATCATCAACACTGAAGCTTTCTTT. This encodes CASIAGQNIINTEAFF. Full variable domain (outside the CDR3, taken from reference TRBV7-6 and TRBJ1-1): GAGVSQSPRYKVTKRGQDVALRCDPISGHVSLYWYRQALGQGPEFLTYFNYEAQQDKSGLPNDRFSAERPEGSISTLTIQRTEQRDSAMYRCASIAGQNIINTEAFFGQGTRLTVV.

The CDR3 loop reads CASSQDGGGYTF. The CDR3 DNA reads TGTGCCAGCAGCCAAGATGGTGGTGGCTACACCTTC. The chain recombines TRBV3-1 with TRBJ1-2; no reliable D call. In germline, CDR1 is LGHDT, CDR2 YNNKEL (reference sequence). CDR3 length equals 12 residues. V was trimmed by 0 bases and J by 7 bases, leaving 6 bases between them.

This clonotype has a count of ten or more. This chain links TRBV24-1 with TRBJ2-5; tentatively, D is TRBD2 (5 bases). V was trimmed by 8 bases and J by 2 bases, leaving 11 bases between them. Germline CDR1 reads KGHDR; CDR2 reads SFDVKD. The CDR3 consists of 13 residues. The CDR3 is CATKGLTQETQYF. The CDR3 DNA sequence: TGTGCCACCAAAGGACTCACTCAAGAGACCCAGTACTTC.

This clonotype was found many times. V and J are TRBV7-8 and TRBJ2-7; possible D gene TRBD2, 6 bases. The CDR3 spans 12 residues. V lost 6 bases, J lost 4 bases, and 10 bases lay in between. Germline CDR1 SGHVS, CDR2 FQNEAQ. Written as DNA, the CDR3 is TGTGCCAGCAGAGGTCGGGGGTACGAGCAGTACTTC. Translated: CASRGRGYEQYF.

The chain uses TRBV2 and TRBJ1-5; 8 nucleotides line up with TRBD1. J gave up 5 bases and V 5 bases, and 11 bases lay outside the gene matches. The CDR3 totals 16 residues. Germline loops: CDR1 SNHLY, CDR2 FYNNEI. In nucleotides, the CDR3 is TGTGCCAGCAGTTTTAGCAGGGGGCGGCGGGATCAGCCCCAGCATTTT. It encodes CASSFSRGRRDQPQHF.

This sequence joins TRBV24-1 and TRBJ1-2; D gene uncertain. Trimming pared 3 bases from V and 1 base from J, leaving 8 bases between. The CDR3 is 14 residues long. Germline CDR1 reads KGHDR; CDR2 reads SFDVKD. Here the CDR3 DNA reads TGTGCCACCAGTGATGGGATCGGTAACTATGGCTACACCTTC. It encodes CATSDGIGNYGYTF.

In the case of this clonotype: Because the CDR3's place on the DNA is in doubt, the DNA is left out and the CDR3 is given as listed by TCRdb. The chain has TRBV20-1 and TRBJ1-1; the table gives TRBD1 as D, unverified against the DNA. The CDR3 region is 12 residues in length, termini included. The germline V gene has CDR1 DFQATT and CDR2 SNEGSKA (reference sequence). CDR3 region: CSAVPGGTEAFF.

Concerning this clonotype itself: A much larger clone differs by one base, so this may be a read error. This chain connects TRBV29-1 to TRBJ2-5; tentatively, D is TRBD2 (6 bases). The V end was cut by 4 bases, the J end by 2 bases, with 11 bases between. CDR1 is SQVTM and CDR2 is ANQGSEA in the germline V gene. The CDR3 spans 13 residues. CDR3 sequence (DNA): TGCAGCGTTGTGGGGACTTTACAAGAGACCCAGTACTTC. Protein product: CSVVGTLQETQYF.

This clonotype was recorded once. A much larger clone sits a single nucleotide away, making a read error possible. The chain is built from TRBV10-1 and TRBJ1-1, with D hard to call. Trimming left V 4 bases short and J 1 base short, with 7 bases between. The germline V gene encodes CDR1 WNHNN and CDR2 SYGVQD (reference sequence). The CDR3 length is 13 residues. The CDR3 loop is CASSVVWNTEAFF. The CDR3, as DNA: TGCGCCAGCAGTGTGGTATGGAACACTGAAGCTTTCTTT.

The chain carries TRBV19 and TRBJ2-7; TRBD2 aligns across 7 bases. V dropped 5 bases and J dropped 3; count of bases not matched to a gene: 7. CDR3 length: 14 residues. Germline CDR1 reads LNHDA; CDR2 reads SQIVND (reference sequence). The CDR3 region is CASSPRGGGYEQYF. The CDR3 DNA follows: TGTGCCAGTAGTCCCCGGGGCGGGGGCTACGAGCAGTACTTC.

In the case of this clonotype: One end of the junction fails to match germline, which may point to a read error. The gene calls are TRBV12-3 or TRBV12-4 and TRBJ1-2; 8 bases match TRBD1. The CDR3 is 13 amino acids. The DNA of the CDR3 is TGTGCCAGCAGTTTACAGGGGGCCTATGGCGACACCTTC. Translated, it gives CASSLQGAYGDTF.

This clonotype has just a few counts. The J gene is TRBJ2-6, the V gene TRBV5-6; a weak D match, TRBD1 (6 bases). Trimming cost V 4 bases and J 3 bases, with 14 bases left between them. This CDR3 has 16 amino acids. In germline, CDR1 is SGHDT, CDR2 YYEEEE. CDR3 DNA sequence: TGTGCCAGCAGCGTGCCCTACAGGGTTGGGGCCAACGTCCTGACTTTC. It codes for CASSVPYRVGANVLTF.

This clonotype showed up just a few times. The chain recombines TRBV7-9 with TRBJ2-3, with D perhaps TRBD1 or TRBD2 (5 bases each). V lost 5 bases, J lost 3 bases, and 15 bases lay in between. The CDR3 covers 15 residues. In germline, CDR1 is SEHNR, CDR2 FQNEAQ (reference sequence). The CDR3 nucleotides read TGTGCCAGCAGCCACACCGGGACCACGACAGATACGCAGTATTTT. Its translation: CASSHTGTTTDTQYF. The full variable domain, in which reference TRBV7-9 and TRBJ2-3 provide the parts outside the CDR3, is DTGVSQNPRHKITKRGQNVTFRCDPISEHNRLYWYRQTLGQGPEFLTYFQNEAQLEKSRLLSDRFSAERPKGSFSTLEIQRTEQGDSAMYLCASSHTGTTTDTQYFGPGTRLTVL.

The chain combines TRBV7-3 with TRBJ1-1, with 9 bases identical to TRBD1. The CDR3 spans 15 residues. CDR1 is SGHTA and CDR2 is FQGTGA in the germline V gene. V dropped 5 bases and J dropped 0; count of bases not matched to a gene: 4. This CDR3 is CASSLRTGVNTEAFF. CDR3 nucleotide sequence: TGTGCCAGCAGCCTCCGGACAGGGGTGAACACTGAAGCTTTCTTT.

The rearrangement links TRBV12-3 or TRBV12-4 to TRBJ2-7, with 13 nucleotides matching TRBD2. This CDR3 contains 17 residues. J lost 5 bases, V lost 3 bases, and 10 bases had no gene match. The CDR3 is CASSLELAGGGTNEQYF. Here the CDR3 DNA reads TGTGCCAGCAGTTTGGAACTAGCGGGAGGGGGGACTAACGAGCAGTACTTC.

This clonotype was recorded a few times. The V call is TRBV20-1, the J call TRBJ2-7; the match to TRBD2 covers 7 bases. V lost 2 bases, J lost 0 bases, and 10 bases stayed unmatched. This CDR3 is built from 16 residues. The germline gives CDR1 DFQATT, CDR2 SNEGSKA (reference sequence). CDR3: CSARSTSALHSYEQYF. CDR3 DNA sequence: TGCAGTGCTAGATCCACTAGCGCTCTTCACTCCTACGAGCAGTACTTC.

Remarks on this clonotype: This may be a read error: a much more frequent sequence differs by one nucleotide. The rearrangement uses TRBV7-8 and TRBJ2-6; 8 nucleotides agree with TRBD2. Germline V gives CDR1 SGHVS, CDR2 FQNEAQ. The CDR3 has 17 residues. The CDR3 sequence is CASSLRAGVTGANVQTF. DNA of the CDR3: TGTGCCAGCAGCTTGCGAGCGGGAGTCACTGGGGCCAACGTCCAGACTTTC.

To note about this clonotype: An end of the junction differs from the germline gene, which may be a read error. The chain combines TRBV10-2 with TRBJ2-7; 10 bases map to TRBD2. CDR3 length equals 14 residues. The germline V gene has CDR1 WSHSY and CDR2 SAAADI. The CDR3 here is CASSKAGGVLEQYF. The CDR3 DNA is TGTGCCAGCAGCAAAGCGGGGGGGGTTCTAGAGCAGTACTTC.

In this sample, this clonotype turned up many times. This sequence joins TRBV15 and TRBJ1-6, with D possibly being TRBD1 (5 bases). The length of the CDR3 is 14 residues. The germline V gene encodes CDR1 LNHNV and CDR2 YYDKDF (reference sequence). V was clipped by 0 bases and J by 11 bases, with 11 bases between them. The CDR3: CATSRDRAGPPLHF. As DNA, the CDR3 is TGTGCCACCAGCAGAGACAGGGCGGGACCACCCCTCCACTTT.

With respect to this clonotype: A much larger clone lies one base from this, so it may be a read error. The V gene is TRBV10-3, the J gene TRBJ2-5; unclear D gene. The germline gives CDR1 ENHRY, CDR2 SYGVKD. The V end was cut by 2 bases, the J end by 1 base, with 5 bases between. The CDR3 consists of 13 residues. Here the CDR3 reads CAISEAPQETQYF. DNA for the CDR3: TGTGCCATCAGTGAGGCCCCCCAAGAGACCCAGTACTTC.

Points on this clonotype: One end of the junction does not line up with germline, which may come from a read error. The chain recombines TRBV10-2 with TRBJ1-3, with D possibly matching TRBD1 (6 bases). Germline values: CDR1 WSHSY, CDR2 SAAADI. The CDR3 extends over 14 amino acids. CDR3 sequence reads: CASSVTGSGNTIYF. DNA of the CDR3: TGTGCCAGCAGTGTGACAGGCTCTGGAAACACCATATATTTT.

In its sample, this clonotype was seen a few times. The rearrangement links TRBV7-9 to TRBJ2-5; perhaps TRBD1 as D (6 bases). Germline CDR1 is SEHNR and CDR2 is FQNEAQ (reference sequence). The CDR3 covers 13 residues. V lost 8 bases, J lost 2 bases, and 12 bases lay in between. The CDR3 nucleotides are TGTGCCAGCGGGGCACAGGGTCAAGAGACCCAGTACTTC. It translates to CASGAQGQETQYF.

Many counts were recorded for this clonotype. The genes are TRBV20-1 and TRBJ1-5, with D hard to call. The CDR3 has 12 residues. V was trimmed by 6 bases and J by 2 bases, leaving 8 bases between them. CDR1 is DFQATT, CDR2 SNEGSKA, per germline (reference sequence). The CDR3 is CSAIGGNQPQHF. The CDR3 DNA reads TGCAGTGCAATTGGAGGCAATCAGCCCCAGCATTTT.

A word on this clonotype: A much larger clonotype is one base distant, so this may be a read error. The chain links TRBV29-1 to TRBJ1-3, with no clear D. CDR3 length equals 14 residues. The germline V gene encodes CDR1 SQVTM and CDR2 ANQGSEA. The CDR3 region is CSVEIGSSGSTIYF. CDR3 nucleotides: TGCAGCGTTGAAATTGGGAGCTCTGGAAGCACCATATATTTT. The variable domain in full, with the rest retrieved from reference TRBV29-1 and TRBJ1-3, is SAVISQKPSRDICQRGTSLTIQCQVDSQVTMMFWYRQQPGQSLTLIATANQGSEATYESGFVIDKFPISRPNLTFSTLTVSNMSPEDSSIYLCSVEIGSSGSTIYFGEGSWLTVV.